Listed below are T cell receptor beta chains from one sample, sequenced in a study of STAT5B mutations in CD4+ large granular lymphocyte leukemia. The data were produced by immunoSEQ multiplex PCR, yet TCRdb's version contains in-frame clones alone and is incomplete. This table has tens of thousands of clones, 75% to 85% appearing once. The sample comprised CD4+ T cells from blood buffy coats. These receptor sequences come from a human donor in good health. CDR3s leave out the opening cysteine and the closing phenylalanine or tryptophan. The order of the fields is clone size, V gene, CDR3 protein. Only some rows state a clone size, as once, few, many or a class for expanded clones.

>-|TRBV6-1
ASSSGQGGETQY
>-|TRBV19
ASRQAGETQY
>few|TRBV28
ASSQRGVNYGYT
>few|TRBV19
ASRARVNTEAF
>few|TRBV10-1
ASSASLSLPYEQY
>-|TRBV7-2
ASSDRQGANEQF
>-|TRBV2
ASSVADYNEQF
>-|TRBV11-2
ASSEAPGREQY
>-|TRBV5-6
ASSLPGQGVGGYT
>-|TRBV2
ASSDGENEQF
>-|TRBV5-1
ASSPGLAGGPNEQF
>-|TRBV5-8
ASSLPWMGTEAF
>few|TRBV18
ASSPLAAGGPNEQY
>-|TRBV7-8
ASSPRPSTDTQY